This T cell receptor beta chain was recorded in a study of OX40 agonist ivuxolimab in advanced cancers. Broader study findings: The authors did not determine the antigen specificity of the expanded peripheral T cells. Low normalized clonal expansion also occurred in some nonresponding patients. More expanded clones were found, on average, in CD8+ than in CD4+ T cells.

J was trimmed by 6 bases and V by 3 bases; bases with no gene match: 1. From germline, CDR1 is SGHVS and CDR2 FNYEAQ. CDR3 length: 15 residues. The method was immunoSEQ multiplex PCR; TCRdb's version includes in-frame clones alone and lacks a portion of them. This table has more than 7,000 clones, approximately 70% appearing once. About this clone: Its antigen is still unknown.

Sequencing used CD4+ or CD8+ T cells sorted from blood, obtained in a trial of the OX40 agonist ivuxolimab. The TCR sequence derives from an adult with an advanced solid tumor such as melanoma, head and neck, liver or kidney cancer. The rearrangement uses TRBV7-6 and TRBJ2-1, with 14 positions matching TRBD2. CDR3: CASSLGLAGVNEQFF. The CDR3, as DNA: TGTGCCAGCAGCTTGGGACTAGCGGGGGTCAATGAGCAGTTCTTC.